What follows are 7 T cell receptor beta chains derived from one specimen sequenced in a study of blood T cell repertoires in COVID-19. Sequenced by immunoSEQ multiplex PCR; TCRdb stores in-frame clones only, minus some. The table lists hundreds of thousands of clones, around 90% of them singletons, with roughly 2% in the top ten. The sample consisted of peripheral blood. These TCRs come from a woman aged 50 to 60 who had recovered from COVID-19.

The chain employs TRBV7-2 and TRBJ2-3; D uncertain. The CDR3 totals 13 residues. CDR1 and CDR2 (germline): SGHTA, FQGNSA. Deletions cut 5 bases from V and 4 bases from J, with 10 bases between. As DNA, the CDR3 is TGTGCCAGCAGCCTTACAAGCGCAGATACGCAGTATTTT. Translating it yields CASSLTSADTQYF.

The V and J genes are TRBV4-1 and TRBJ1-1; D ambiguous. CDR3 length: 14 residues. CDR1 is MGHRA and CDR2 is YSYEKL in the germline V gene. Trimming left V 0 bases short and J 1 base short, with 6 bases between. In nucleotides, the CDR3 is TGCGCCAGCAGCCAAGACACACCGAACACTGAAGCTTTCTTT. This gives the protein CASSQDTPNTEAFF.

The V and J genes are TRBV7-2 and TRBJ1-1; 7 positions agree with TRBD1. CDR1 and CDR2 (germline): SGHTA, FQGNSA. This CDR3 region has 17 residues. Trimming at V came to 4 bases and at J to 3 bases, leaving 14 bases not matched to a gene. The CDR3 DNA follows: TGTGCCAGCAGCTCCCGGGACAGCTGGGGCTTGTACACTGAAGCTTTCTTT. It specifies CASSSRDSWGLYTEAFF.

The CDR3 here is CASARGDRDSNEQFF. The CDR3, as DNA: TGCGCCAGCGCCCGGGGGGACAGGGATAGCAATGAGCAGTTCTTC. The J gene is TRBJ2-1, the V gene TRBV4-3; TRBD1 matches at 9 bases. The CDR3 is made up of 15 amino acids. Germline lookup yields CDR1 LGHNA and CDR2 YSLEER. Unmatched junction bases numbered 11, after V lost 8 bases and J lost 6 bases.

The J gene is TRBJ2-1, the V gene TRBV9, with TRBD2 identical over 13 bases. Germline CDR1 is SGDLS and CDR2 is YYNGEE. J was trimmed by 3 bases and V by 4 bases; bases with no gene match: 10. The CDR3 is 18 residues long. The CDR3 is CASSPRTSGSFFYNEQFF. The CDR3 DNA is TGTGCCAGCAGCCCCCGGACTAGCGGGAGCTTTTTCTACAATGAGCAGTTCTTC.

V and J are TRBV18 and TRBJ2-5; TRBD1 agrees at 7 bases. The CDR3 totals 15 residues. V lost 1 base to trimming and J lost 2 bases; unmatched junction nucleotides: 4. Germline loops: CDR1 KGHSH, CDR2 LQKENI. CDR3 DNA: TGTGCCAGCTCACCACAGGGGGCCAGGCAAGAGACCCAGTACTTC. Its translation is CASSPQGARQETQYF.

The chain's CDR3 is CASSQVGDTGELFF. The DNA of the CDR3 is TGCGCCAGCAGCCAAGTAGGGGACACCGGGGAGCTGTTTTTT. The chain joins TRBV4-3 to TRBJ2-2, with D tentatively TRBD1 (5 bases). Germline loops: CDR1 LGHNA, CDR2 YSLEER. This CDR3 comprises 14 residues. Trimming left V 1 base short and J 3 bases short, with 6 bases between.